The 11 T cell receptor beta chains reported below all come from one sample, sequenced in a study of tumor-infiltrating lymphocytes in oesophageal squamous cell carcinoma. TCRdb reprocessed the PCR reads via MiXCR and lists one record per CDR3 protein. The repertoire holds 15,000 to 20,000 distinct CDR3 sequences, with about 40% as singletons. The sequencing sample was made of esophageal tumor tissue. These receptors originate from a male donor with esophageal squamous cell carcinoma.

This clonotype was counted many times. The CDR3 DNA sequence: TGTGCCAGCAGTTGGACAGGATCAGGTGAAGCTTTCTTT. The encoded protein is CASSWTGSGEAFF. V is TRBV12-3 or TRBV12-4 and J is TRBJ1-1, with TRBD1 matching 7 bases. Unmatched junction bases numbered 6, after V lost 4 bases and J lost 7 bases. There are 13 residues in the CDR3.

Details on this clonotype: This likely comes from a read error, as the CDR3 has no conserved phenylalanine or tryptophan at its end. No DNA is shown, since the ends of the CDR3 on it are uncertain; the CDR3 is the one TCRdb lists. The chain recombines TRBV7-3 with TRBJ2-3; the table's D call, TRBD2, has no DNA check behind it. CDR1 SGHTA and CDR2 FQGTGA come from the germline V gene. Both ends counted, the CDR3 spans 17 residues. The CDR3 region is CASSLMAGKDSPLHFGT.

The chain carries TRBV11-1 and TRBJ2-3, with a possible D match to TRBD2 (6 bases). Germline CDR1 reads SGHAT; CDR2 reads FQDESV (reference sequence). The V and J ends lost 2 bases and 2 bases respectively, with 11 bases between them. This CDR3 is built from 15 residues. This CDR3 is CASSLWRGDTDTQYF. In DNA, the CDR3 is TGTGCCAGCAGCTTATGGAGGGGAGACACAGATACGCAGTATTTT.

This CDR3 reads CASSLGGSTGELFF. CDR3 in DNA: TGTGCCAGCAGCTTGGGAGGGAGCACCGGGGAGCTGTTTTTT. V is TRBV7-4 and J is TRBJ2-2; the match to TRBD2 covers 7 bases. This CDR3 spans 14 amino acids. The V and J ends lost 3 bases and 4 bases, in that order; junction bases with no gene match: 2. CDR1 SGHVT and CDR2 SQSDAQ come from the germline V gene.

Many counts were recorded for this clonotype. The rearrangement joins TRBV6-5 to TRBJ1-1, with a possible D match to TRBD1 (6 bases). Germline values: CDR1 MNHEY, CDR2 SVGAGI. This CDR3 comprises 14 residues. The V gene lost 2 bases and the J gene lost 4 bases, with 11 bases spanning the gap. DNA for the CDR3: TGTGCCAGCAGTTACGGGGGAGGGGGCACTGAAGCTTTCTTT. Translation: CASSYGGGGTEAFF.

This clonotype was seen only a few times. The rearrangement joins TRBV7-6 to TRBJ2-2; 7 nucleotides agree with TRBD1. The J segment lost 0 bases and the V segment lost 7 bases, leaving 8 bases of the junction unmatched. The CDR3 loop spans 16 amino acids. Germline V lookup: CDR1 SGHVS, CDR2 FNYEAQ. This chain's CDR3 is CASKGATGPNTGELFF. The CDR3 DNA reads TGTGCCAGCAAGGGGGCGACAGGCCCGAACACCGGGGAGCTGTTTTTT.

This clonotype has ten or more counts. This chain connects TRBV4-1 to TRBJ2-3; 12 bases line up with TRBD2. The germline V gene encodes CDR1 MGHRA and CDR2 YSYEKL. The trim removed 2 bases at V and 2 bases at J, leaving 11 bases unmatched. The CDR3 runs 19 residues. In DNA, the CDR3 is TGCGCCAGCAGCCAACTAGCCTCTCTAGCGGGAGGGATCACAGATACGCAGTATTTT. Translation gives CASSQLASLAGGITDTQYF.

The rearrangement links TRBV7-6 to TRBJ2-5, with unresolved D. The assigned J gene may be wrong: the sequence end matches TRBJ2-1 better. This CDR3 is 15 amino acids long. CDR1 is SGHVS and CDR2 is FNYEAQ in the germline V gene. CDR3 residues: CASSLVSGFYNEQFF. CDR3 coding DNA: TGTGCCAGCAGCTTAGTTTCGGGCTTCTACAATGAGCAGTTCTTC.

This clonotype appeared many times. The rearrangement links TRBV19 to TRBJ1-3; D is unclear. The CDR3 is 12 amino acids. The V end was cut by 4 bases, the J end by 0 bases, with 1 base between. Germline V gene data show CDR1 as LNHDA and CDR2 as SQIVND (reference sequence). Here the CDR3 DNA reads TGTGCCAGTAGTACCTCTGGAAACACCATATATTTT. It translates to CASSTSGNTIYF.

This clonotype was detected many times. This chain joins TRBV10-3 and TRBJ2-3, with 9 nucleotides matching TRBD2. The CDR3 totals 16 residues. The V gene end was trimmed by 1 base and the J gene end by 1 base; junction bases not matched to a gene: 3. Germline V gene data show CDR1 as ENHRY and CDR2 as SYGVKD. The CDR3 region has the DNA TGTGCCATCAGTGAGTGGAGACTAGCGGGCACAGATACGCAGTATTTT. As protein: CAISEWRLAGTDTQYF.

On this clonotype: Likely a read error: the CDR3 ends without its conserved phenylalanine or tryptophan. The limits of the CDR3 on the DNA are not certain, so only TCRdb's listed CDR3 is given. The genes are TRBV24-1 and TRBJ2-6. CDR1 and CDR2 from the germline V gene are KGHDR and SFDVKD. Including both end residues, the CDR3 is 8 amino acids long. The CDR3 here is CATSDASA.